These 25 T cell receptor beta chains were sequenced from one sample in a study of cytomegalovirus exposure and HLA in healthy donors. The PCR employed 60 Vbeta primers together with 13 Jbeta primers. Sequencing used immunoSEQ multiplex PCR; TCRdb keeps in-frame clones, though not all of them. The sample includes some 150,000 clones, roughly 73% of them seen just once. The sample was PBMCs. The source is a female donor in good health and CMV-seronegative.

The chain recombines TRBV11-3 with TRBJ1-1; 9 positions agree with TRBD1. This CDR3 has 14 amino acids. Germline assignment: CDR1 SGHNT and CDR2 YENEEA. J was trimmed by 5 bases and V by 5 bases; bases with no gene match: 6. CDR3 region: CASSPTGGTTEAFF. The CDR3 nucleotides are TGTGCCAGCAGCCCAACAGGGGGCACGACTGAAGCTTTCTTT.

The chain recombines TRBV2 with TRBJ1-1; D gene unclear. The CDR3 consists of 14 residues. Trimming removed 6 bases from V and 7 bases from J, with 18 bases in between. Germline V CDR1 and CDR2: SNHLY, FYNNEI. The CDR3 loop reads CASSPRSPSCEAFF. The CDR3 DNA follows: TGTGCCAGCAGCCCCAGGTCCCCATCTTGTGAAGCTTTCTTT.

Remarks on this clone: Other DNA sequences within the sample encode an identical CDR3. The V and J genes are TRBV6-1 and TRBJ2-3; 14 bases map to TRBD2. The germline CDR1 and CDR2 sequences are MNHNS and SASEGT. After removal of 4 bases from V and 4 bases from J, the junction contained 1 base not matched to a gene. This CDR3 comprises 15 residues. The CDR3 spells CASSGLAGGPDTQYF. CDR3 coding DNA: TGTGCCAGCAGTGGACTAGCGGGAGGGCCAGATACGCAGTATTTT.

The chain uses TRBV2 and TRBJ2-7, with unresolved D. Trimming took 6 bases from V and 4 from J, leaving 10 bases between them. This CDR3 is built from 12 residues. Germline V gene sequence: CDR1 SNHLY, CDR2 FYNNEI. The CDR3, as DNA: TGTGCCAGCAGGCGCGAACCTTACGAGCAGTACTTC. Amino acids: CASRREPYEQYF.

This clone came up once. The genes are TRBV27 and TRBJ2-7; 12 bases fit TRBD2. Germline V CDR1 and CDR2: MNHEY, SMNVEV (reference sequence). The CDR3 extends over 17 amino acids. V was pared by 5 bases and J by 2 bases, with 10 bases of the junction left unmatched. CDR3 nucleotide sequence: TGTGCCAGCAGTCGAGGGACTAGCGGGCAAAGGGCCTACGAGCAGTACTTC. Its protein is CASSRGTSGQRAYEQYF.

The chain joins TRBV29-1 to TRBJ2-7; 7 bases match TRBD2. Trimming at V came to 1 base and at J to 1 base, leaving 10 bases not matched to a gene. Looked up from germline, CDR1 is SQVTM and CDR2 is ANQGSEA. CDR3 length: 16 residues. CDR3 sequence: CSVEGETGGFSYEQYF. Written as DNA, the CDR3 is TGCAGCGTTGAAGGGGAAACGGGGGGATTTTCCTACGAGCAGTACTTC.

The chain employs TRBV19 and TRBJ2-7, with 9 nucleotides matching TRBD1. This CDR3 contains 13 residues. Germline lookup yields CDR1 LNHDA and CDR2 SQIVND (reference sequence). J gave up 6 bases and V 6 bases, and 6 bases lay outside the gene matches. The CDR3 DNA reads TGTGCCAGTAGGATTGGGACAGGGAGCGAGCAGTACTTC. Translation gives CASRIGTGSEQYF.

The V call is TRBV9, the J call TRBJ2-1; the match to TRBD2 covers 7 bases. V shed 0 bases and J 8 bases; nucleotides not matched to a gene: 8. CDR1 and CDR2 from the germline V gene are SGDLS and YYNGEE. There are 15 residues in the CDR3. The CDR3 spells CASSVGAGVGYEQFF. In DNA form, the CDR3 reads TGTGCCAGCAGCGTAGGGGCGGGAGTCGGCTATGAGCAGTTCTTC. Variable domain in full (rest from reference TRBV9 and TRBJ2-1): DSGVTQTPKHLITATGQRVTLRCSPRSGDLSVYWYQQSLDQGLQFLIQYYNGEERAKGNILERFSAQQFPDLHSELNLSSLELGDSALYFCASSVGAGVGYEQFFGPGTRLTVL.

This chain links TRBV4-2 with TRBJ2-4; D is undetermined. Per the germline V gene, CDR1 is LGHNA and CDR2 is YNFKEQ. The CDR3 runs to 13 residues. The ends were cut back, 0 bases at V and 4 bases at J, with 4 bases in the middle. CDR3 sequence (DNA): TGTGCCAGCAGCCAAGATCCTAAAAACATTCAGTACTTC. Translated: CASSQDPKNIQYF.

This chain links TRBV30 with TRBJ2-7, with 10 positions matching TRBD1. Losses at the gene ends were 4 bases for V and 1 base for J; bases not matched to a gene: 13. The germline CDR1 and CDR2 sequences are GTSNPN and SVGIG (reference sequence). The CDR3 extends over 17 amino acids. CDR3 in amino acids: CAWIIRGGQGRSYEQYF. The CDR3 DNA follows: TGTGCCTGGATTATCAGAGGGGGACAGGGGCGATCCTACGAGCAGTACTTC. The variable domain in full, with the rest retrieved from reference TRBV30 and TRBJ2-7, is SQTIHQWPATLVQPVGSPLSLECTVEGTSNPNLYWYRQAAGRGLQLLFYSVGIGQISSEVPQNLSASRPQDRQFILSSKKLLLSDSGFYLCAWIIRGGQGRSYEQYFGPGTRLTVT.

In this sample, this clone turned up a few times. The chain combines TRBV18 with TRBJ2-1; a possible D gene is TRBD2 (6 bases). There are 15 residues in the CDR3. With 1 base removed from V and 4 bases from J, the gap between germline ends came to 11 bases. Germline V lookup: CDR1 KGHSH, CDR2 LQKENI. CDR3 in DNA: TGTGCCAGCTCACCACGGAGGGAGACTTACAATGAGCAGTTCTTC. Translated, it gives CASSPRRETYNEQFF.

To note about this clone: One end of the junction fails to match germline, which may point to a read error. The chain is built from TRBV28 and TRBJ2-7; possible D gene TRBD1, 6 bases. The CDR3 spans 12 residues. The germline gives CDR1 MDHEN, CDR2 SYDVKM. The CDR3 DNA is TGTGCCAGCAGTTTTGCGAGCCGGAAGGGGGACTTC. Its translation: CASSFASRKGDF.

This clone was counted a single time. The rearrangement links TRBV10-3 to TRBJ1-6; tentative D call: TRBD1 (5 bases). From germline, CDR1 is ENHRY and CDR2 SYGVKD. V dropped 0 bases and J dropped 4 bases, with 7 bases sitting between them. The CDR3 has 15 residues. The CDR3 DNA sequence: TGTGCCATCAGTGAGTCGGGGGGATATAATTCACCCCTCCACTTT. This gives the protein CAISESGGYNSPLHF.

J is TRBJ2-7 and V is TRBV13; 9 bases match TRBD1. V shed 5 bases and J 4 bases; nucleotides not matched to a gene: 9. This CDR3 spans 15 amino acids. The V gene's germline CDR1 is PRHDT and CDR2 FYEKMQ (reference sequence). CDR3 nucleotides: TGTGCCAGCAGCCTGGGGGGACAGGGTTCGTACGAGCAGTACTTC. This gives the protein CASSLGGQGSYEQYF. Based on the CDR3 plus reference TRBV13 and TRBJ2-7, the full variable domain is AAGVIQSPRHLIKEKRETATLKCYPIPRHDTVYWYQQGPGQDPQFLISFYEKMQSDKGSIPDRFSAQQFSDYHSELNMSSLELGDSALYFCASSLGGQGSYEQYFGPGTRLTVT.

J is TRBJ1-1 and V is TRBV29-1; D remains ambiguous. V lost 6 bases and J lost 1, with 6 bases in between. This CDR3 region has 11 residues. In germline, CDR1 is SQVTM, CDR2 ANQGSEA. CDR3 DNA sequence: TGCAGCGTCCAACAGAACACTGAAGCTTTCTTT. Translation: CSVQQNTEAFF.

This clone was seen once. V is TRBV7-8 and J is TRBJ1-2; 11 positions match TRBD1. The germline V gene encodes CDR1 SGHVS and CDR2 FQNEAQ. The CDR3 has 15 residues. Trimming at V came to 4 bases and at J to 1 base, leaving 2 bases not matched to a gene. The CDR3 reads CASSSGTGGNYGYTF. The CDR3 bases are TGTGCCAGCAGCTCGGGGACAGGGGGTAACTATGGCTACACCTTC.

In this sample, this clone turned up a few times. The V gene is TRBV19, the J gene TRBJ2-7; 9 bases fit TRBD1. V was pared by 4 bases and J by 0 bases, with 4 bases of the junction left unmatched. The CDR3 covers 15 residues. Per germline, CDR1 LNHDA and CDR2 SQIVND (reference sequence). The CDR3 reads CASSNTGGTSYEQYF. CDR3 DNA sequence: TGTGCCAGTAGTAACACAGGGGGCACCTCCTACGAGCAGTACTTC.

The sample holds a few counts of this clone. The rearrangement uses TRBV4-1 and TRBJ1-1; tentative D call: TRBD1 (5 bases). Trimming removed 0 bases from V and 7 bases from J, with 12 bases in between. CDR1 and CDR2 from the germline V gene are MGHRA and YSYEKL. The CDR3 runs to 14 residues. Here the CDR3 DNA reads TGCGCCAGCAGCCAAGATCTCGGGGGGGATGAAGCTTTCTTT. Encoded protein: CASSQDLGGDEAFF.

The gene calls are TRBV6-4 and TRBJ1-1, with TRBD1 identical over 8 bases. Germline V gene sequence: CDR1 MRHNA, CDR2 SNTAGT. CDR3 length: 13 amino acids. J gave up 0 bases and V 6 bases, and 0 bases lay outside the gene matches. The CDR3 reads CASSRGLNTEAFF. DNA of the CDR3: TGTGCCAGCAGCAGGGGGCTGAACACTGAAGCTTTCTTT.

The chain carries TRBV5-4 and TRBJ1-2, with 7 positions matching TRBD1. Germline V gene lookup returns CDR1 SGHNT and CDR2 YYREEE (reference sequence). V was clipped by 3 bases and J by 7 bases; unmatched bases: 9. There are 14 residues in the CDR3. Written as DNA, the CDR3 is TGTGCCAGCAGCTCACGACAGGGATTCGGTGGCTACACCTTC. As protein: CASSSRQGFGGYTF.

The J gene is TRBJ2-1, the V gene TRBV28; no definite D call. V was clipped by 4 bases and J by 15 bases, with 10 bases between them. The CDR3 totals 10 residues. CDR1 and CDR2 from the germline V gene are MDHEN and SYDVKM. CDR3 in amino acids: CASSSEYPFF. The CDR3 DNA is TGTGCCAGCAGTTCCGAGTATCCGTTCTTC.

V and J are TRBV21-1 and TRBJ1-5. TRBV21-1 is shown as a pseudogene. The CDR3 spans 17 residues. CDR3 nucleotide sequence: TGTGCCAGCAGCAAAGCGGTCGGGCGGGATAGGGCTCAGCCCCAGCATTTT. Amino acids: CASSKAVGRDRAQPQHF.

The chain combines TRBV13 with TRBJ2-1, with D tentatively TRBD2 (6 bases). The germline CDR1 and CDR2 sequences are PRHDT and FYEKMQ (reference sequence). Trimming removed 5 bases from V and 0 bases from J, with 11 bases in between. The CDR3 totals 15 residues. DNA for the CDR3: TGTGCCAGCAGCCTACGGCGGGGCTCCTACAATGAGCAGTTCTTC. Amino acids: CASSLRRGSYNEQFF.

This clone came up a few times. J is TRBJ1-2 and V is TRBV6-1; unclear D gene. V dropped 4 bases and J dropped 4 bases, with 25 bases sitting between them. Germline V gene sequence: CDR1 MNHNS, CDR2 SASEGT. This CDR3 comprises 18 residues. The CDR3 is CASSGWVHPLAGGYGYTF. DNA of the CDR3: TGTGCCAGCAGTGGATGGGTTCATCCTCTCGCCGGAGGCTATGGCTACACCTTC.

The rearrangement uses TRBV7-2 and TRBJ1-2, with D perhaps matching TRBD1 (6 bases). The germline CDR1 and CDR2 sequences are SGHTA and FQGNSA. The CDR3 covers 15 residues. With 5 bases removed from V and 4 bases from J, the gap between germline ends came to 17 bases. The DNA of the CDR3 is TGTGCCAGCAGCCCGCTATCAGACAGGAGCTATGGCTACACCTTC. It translates to CASSPLSDRSYGYTF.